The clone carrying this T cell receptor (beta chain) has only a few counts. The data stem from a study of blood T cell repertoires in COVID-19. Study summary: Acute and convalescent COVID-19 samples came from the United States, Italy and Spain. T cells, B-cell-depleted T cells, or PBMCs supplied cDNA or gDNA.

Authors' analysis steps: Reference gene primer amplification yielded estimated nucleated cell counts. Sequencing used immunoSEQ multiplex PCR; TCRdb keeps in-frame clones, though not all of them. That table gives V, J and clone size, and the DNA gave D and trimming. Of 150,000 or so clones in the sample, roughly 87% were seen once. From germline, CDR1 is SGHKS and CDR2 YYEKEE (reference sequence). The CDR3 has 17 residues. The ends lost 0 bases at V and 2 bases at J; junction bases unmatched: 5. V and J are TRBV5-5 and TRBJ2-3; 11 bases line up with TRBD2. Sequenced input: peripheral blood. This TCR derives from a human donor in a cohort sampled during active COVID-19. For the CDR3, the DNA is TGTGCCAGCAGCTTGGGTTTAGCGGGGGGGATCACAGATACGCAGTATTTT. It encodes CASSLGLAGGITDTQYF.